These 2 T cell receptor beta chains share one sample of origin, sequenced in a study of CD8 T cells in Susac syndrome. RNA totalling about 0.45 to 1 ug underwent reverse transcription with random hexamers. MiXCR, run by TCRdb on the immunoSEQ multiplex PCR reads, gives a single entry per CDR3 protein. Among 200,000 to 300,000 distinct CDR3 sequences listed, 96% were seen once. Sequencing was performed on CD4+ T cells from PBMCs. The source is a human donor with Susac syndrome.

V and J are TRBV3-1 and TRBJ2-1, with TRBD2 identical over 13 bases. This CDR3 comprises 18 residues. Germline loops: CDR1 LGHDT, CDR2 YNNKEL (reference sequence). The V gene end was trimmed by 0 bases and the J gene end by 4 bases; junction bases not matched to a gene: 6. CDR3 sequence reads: CASSQDLGLAGTYNEQFF. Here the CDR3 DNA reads TGTGCCAGCAGCCAAGATCTGGGACTAGCGGGAACTTACAATGAGCAGTTCTTC.

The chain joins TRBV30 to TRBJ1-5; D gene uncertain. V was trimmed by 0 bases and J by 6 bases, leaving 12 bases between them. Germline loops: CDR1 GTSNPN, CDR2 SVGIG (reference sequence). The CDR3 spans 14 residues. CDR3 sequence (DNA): TGTGCCTGGAGTGTACCGGGGAGCGGTCAGCCCCAGCATTTT. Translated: CAWSVPGSGQPQHF.